This TCR beta chain is drawn from a study of shared clonotypes between healthy human individuals. Whole-study results and caveats: The naive CD4 repertoires of a handful of donors were compared, and around 5% of clonotypes were shared.

Concerning this clone itself: Its antigen is as yet unknown.

Some clones are missing from TCRdb's copy, which holds only in-frame ones; the method was immunoSEQ multiplex PCR. The table has 2 million to 2.5 million clones, 95% seen once. The V gene's germline CDR1 is SGHVS and CDR2 FQNEAQ. This CDR3 region has 15 residues. J lost 5 bases, V lost 4 bases, and 5 bases had no gene match. Sequencing was done on a sample of naive CD4+ T cells sorted from blood. Subset given: CD45RA+ positively selected. This chain connects TRBV7-8 to TRBJ2-7; TRBD2 matches 13 bases. The source of this sequence is a man in his late teens or twenties in good health. CDR3 sequence: CASSSGLAGFHEQYF. CDR3 DNA sequence: TGTGCCAGCAGCTCGGGACTAGCGGGGTTCCACGAGCAGTACTTC.